Below, one T cell receptor beta chain is given with its context. Germline V gives CDR1 ENHRY, CDR2 SYGVKD. V gave up 5 bases and J gave up 2 bases; unmatched junction bases: 5. The CDR3 loop spans 16 amino acids. This sample is part of a study of cytomegalovirus exposure and HLA in healthy donors. The repertoire was sequenced with immunoSEQ multiplex PCR; TCRdb's copy has only in-frame clones and lacks some. The data contain roughly 56,000 clones, around 90% of them seen just once; the ten biggest clones take up around 2.2%. The sequence derives from a woman under 40 in good health and CMV-seronegative. The sample consisted of PBMCs. The genes are TRBV10-3 and TRBJ2-3, with 12 bases fitting TRBD2. The chain's CDR3 is CAISWTSGEPTDTQYF. The CDR3 region has the DNA TGTGCCATCAGTTGGACTAGCGGGGAACCCACAGATACGCAGTATTTT.